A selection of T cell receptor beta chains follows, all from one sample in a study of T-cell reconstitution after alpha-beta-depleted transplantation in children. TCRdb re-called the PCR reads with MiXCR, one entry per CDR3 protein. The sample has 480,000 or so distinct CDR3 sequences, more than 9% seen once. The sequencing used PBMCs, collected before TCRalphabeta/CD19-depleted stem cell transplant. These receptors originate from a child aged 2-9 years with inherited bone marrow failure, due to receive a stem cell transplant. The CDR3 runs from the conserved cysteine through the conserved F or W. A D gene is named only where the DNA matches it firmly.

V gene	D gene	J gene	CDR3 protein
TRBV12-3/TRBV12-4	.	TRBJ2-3	CTSSFPRHPRDSSTDTQYF
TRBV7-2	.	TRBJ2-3	CASSLLLAPRYTDTQYF
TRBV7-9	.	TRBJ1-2	CASSAVFYYGYTF
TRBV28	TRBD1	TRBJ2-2	CASSLRQGAGELFF
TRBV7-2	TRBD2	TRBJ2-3	CASSLTGLAETTDTQYF
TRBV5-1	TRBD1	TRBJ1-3	CASSFQAGQSSGNTIYF
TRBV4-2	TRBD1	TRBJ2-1	CASSQDMGGTGLAYEQFF
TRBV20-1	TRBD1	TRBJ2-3	CSARGYRGPTDTQYF
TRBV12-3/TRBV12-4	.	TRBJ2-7	CASSLLLNVGEQYF
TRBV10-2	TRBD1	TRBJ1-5	CASSGQGAGGSQHF
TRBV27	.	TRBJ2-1	CASSLSRRTLYNEQFF
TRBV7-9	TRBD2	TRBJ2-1	CASRTTSGSYNEQFF
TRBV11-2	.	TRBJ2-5	CASSLKSRAGWAQETQYF
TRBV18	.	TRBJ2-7	CASSPDSSHEQYF
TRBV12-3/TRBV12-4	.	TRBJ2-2	CASSSRDANTGELFF
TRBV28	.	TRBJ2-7	CASSFSRSTYEQYF
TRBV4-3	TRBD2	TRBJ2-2	CASTPGLAANTGELFF
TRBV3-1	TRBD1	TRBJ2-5	CASSQAGGAETQYF
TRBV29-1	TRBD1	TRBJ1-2	CSGYLSGTGSLGYTF
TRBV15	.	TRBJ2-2	CATRQVLNTGELFF
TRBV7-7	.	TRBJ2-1	CASSPGTTDNEQFF
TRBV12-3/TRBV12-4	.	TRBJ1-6	CASSLSGRIYNSPLHF
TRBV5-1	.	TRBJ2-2	CASSWSAGELFF
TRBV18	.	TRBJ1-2	CASSPPGGYYGYTF
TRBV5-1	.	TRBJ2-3	CASSPPEASTDTQYF
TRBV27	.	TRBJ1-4	CASSLIIRGKLFF
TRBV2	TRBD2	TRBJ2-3	CASRIPQSGEPTDTQYF
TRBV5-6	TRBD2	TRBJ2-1	CASSLISRGGYEQFF
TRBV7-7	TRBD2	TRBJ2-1	CASSPPGLPTEQFF
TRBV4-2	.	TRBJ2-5	CASSQGISGSEETQYF
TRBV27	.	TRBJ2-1	CASSSTYNEQFF
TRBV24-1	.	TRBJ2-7	CATSEVGYYEQYF
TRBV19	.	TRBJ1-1	CASSNAKGWEAKTEAFF
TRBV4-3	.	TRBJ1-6	CASSQKTATNSPLHF
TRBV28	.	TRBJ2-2	CASSPGPYTGELFF
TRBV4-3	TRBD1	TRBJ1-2	CASSQDRQGMGYGYTF
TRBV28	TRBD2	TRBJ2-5	CASSLVWTSGSGETQYF
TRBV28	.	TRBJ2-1	CASSFSVWNEQFF